The following is a T cell receptor (beta chain) sequence with its context. This sample's RNA came from whole unsorted tissue. TCRbeta libraries were built with three rounds of nested PCR, modified from ARM-PCR. TCRdb independently ran MiXCR on the multiplex PCR reads; one entry per CDR3 protein. The sample lists over 110,000 distinct CDR3 sequences, around 66% seen once, with 18% in the top ten. The sample is drawn from a study of tumor and adjacent non-tumor tissue in lung cancer. Study information: There were 11 to 13 adenocarcinoma, a couple of squamous cell carcinoma and 1 small cell lung cancer cases.

This CDR3 has 12 residues. Trimming removed 6 bases from V and 5 bases from J, with 12 bases in between. Germline V gene sequence: CDR1 DFQATT, CDR2 SNEGSKA (reference sequence). This sequence originates from a man aged 60 to 69 with small cell lung cancer. The chain recombines TRBV20-1 with TRBJ2-3; maybe TRBD1 (5 bases). Sequencing was done on a sample of lung tumor tissue. The CDR3 region has the DNA TGCAGTGCGTACAAGGGGTTAGATACGCAGTATTTT. Amino acids: CSAYKGLDTQYF.